This T cell receptor (beta chain) was identified during a study of glioma-infiltrating T cells after dendritic cell vaccination. Study in general: Samples are from glioblastoma patients in Phase I and II dendritic cell vaccine trials. Three intradermal dendritic cell vaccine injections were given every two weeks.

Remarks on this clone: Its specificity is not known.

Findings and limits, study-wide: Survival was not directly related to TCR clonality in these patients.

Time point reported: after dendritic cell vaccination, including at tumor progression/relapse. TCRdb's table, derived via immunoSEQ multiplex PCR, lists solely in-frame clones and lacks some. The data hold roughly 100,000 clones, with roughly 90% observed a single time. V was trimmed by 2 bases and J by 7 bases, leaving 12 bases between them. The CDR3 is made up of 14 amino acids. Germline assignment: CDR1 SEHNR and CDR2 FQNEAQ (reference sequence). The sequencing used blood, collected after dendritic cell vaccination. The source is a human donor with glioblastoma. The rearrangement links TRBV7-9 to TRBJ2-4, with D perhaps matching TRBD1 (6 bases). The CDR3 DNA reads as TGTGCCAGCAGCTTACTATCAGGGGTGAACATTCAGTACTTC. It yields the protein CASSLLSGVNIQYF.